These T cell receptor beta chains were read from a single sample in a study of blood T cell repertoires in COVID-19. The method was immunoSEQ multiplex PCR; TCRdb's version includes in-frame clones alone and lacks a portion of them. In the table there are 40,000 or so clones, approximately 90% of which are singletons. The source material was peripheral blood. The receptors come from a man aged 55 to 69 with COVID-19, enrolled during active disease. Each CDR3 is given with its conserved first and last residue. A D gene is named only where the DNA matches it firmly. Clone size is stated in some rows and not others, as once, few, many or a class when expanded.

j_call clone_size v_call d_call cdr3_aa cdr3_nt
TRBJ2-1 once TRBV18 NA CASSRGASGSSYNEQFF TGTGCCAGCTCACGCGGGGCGAGCGGGTCCTCCTACAATGAGCAGTTCTTC
TRBJ2-1 NA TRBV28 NA CASGRTLYNEQFF TGTGCCAGCGGGAGGACTTTGTACAATGAGCAGTTCTTC
TRBJ1-1 NA TRBV12-5 TRBD1 CASAVYRGRDTEAFF TGTGCTAGTGCTGTATACAGGGGCAGGGACACTGAAGCTTTCTTT
TRBJ2-5 NA TRBV9 NA CASSVGGSGVRETQYF TGTGCCAGCAGCGTAGGCGGGTCAGGAGTTCGGGAGACCCAGTACTTC
TRBJ1-2 NA TRBV4-1 NA CASSPQTRSYGYTF TGCGCCAGCAGCCCTCAAACCCGGAGCTATGGCTACACCTTC
TRBJ1-5 NA TRBV27 NA CASSLFPTVNGQPQHF TGTGCCAGCAGTTTATTCCCCACGGTCAACGGGCAGCCCCAGCATTTT
TRBJ2-7 NA TRBV9 TRBD1 CASSAQGERYEQYF TGTGCCAGCAGCGCCCAGGGGGAGCGTTACGAGCAGTACTTC
TRBJ2-7 NA TRBV7-8 NA CASSLAGRGAYEQYF TGTGCCAGCAGCTTAGCGGGCAGGGGCGCCTACGAGCAGTACTTC
TRBJ2-7 NA TRBV18 NA CASSPVVPTVSYEQYF TGTGCCAGCTCACCGGTCGTCCCGACAGTTTCCTACGAGCAGTACTTC
TRBJ2-1 NA TRBV11-2 TRBD2 CASSPRGSGRKNEQFF TGTGCCAGCAGCCCCCGGGGGAGCGGGAGAAAAAATGAGCAGTTCTTC
TRBJ1-1 NA TRBV18 NA CASSPSVVSTEAFF TGTGCCAGCTCACCCTCGGTAGTTAGCACTGAAGCTTTCTTT
TRBJ1-4 few TRBV6-5 TRBD1 CASSYSTGEEKLFF TGTGCCAGCAGTTACTCGACAGGGGAGGAAAAACTGTTTTTT
TRBJ1-1 once TRBV18 NA CASSPHMQAEAFF TGTGCCAGCTCACCCCATATGCAGGCTGAAGCTTTCTTT
TRBJ2-1 NA TRBV5-1 NA CASSSRDRGSRLAGANNEQFF TGCGCCAGCAGCTCCCGGGACAGGGGGTCACGACTAGCGGGAGCAAACAATGAGCAGTTCTTC
TRBJ2-2 NA TRBV19 NA CASSRSANTGELFF TGTGCCAGTAGCCGGAGTGCGAACACCGGGGAGCTGTTTTTT
TRBJ2-4 NA TRBV30 NA CAWSSDSKAKNIQYF TGTGCCTGGAGCTCCGACAGTAAAGCCAAAAACATTCAGTACTTC
TRBJ2-5 NA TRBV11-3 TRBD1 CASSSRAKTGYQETQYF TGTGCCAGCAGCTCTAGGGCGAAGACAGGGTATCAAGAGACCCAGTACTTC
TRBJ2-1 NA TRBV24-1 NA CATGGTEQFF TGTGCCACGGGGGGTACTGAGCAGTTCTTC
TRBJ2-6 NA TRBV10-3 NA CAIRETNTLSGANVLTF TGTGCCATCAGGGAGACTAATACACTCTCTGGGGCCAACGTCCTGACTTTC
TRBJ2-6 once TRBV20-1 NA CSGAGANVLTF TGCAGTGGAGCTGGGGCCAACGTCCTGACTTTC
TRBJ2-1 NA TRBV13 TRBD1 CASSSNEARQGDNEQFF TGTGCCAGCAGCTCCAATGAAGCTAGACAGGGAGACAATGAGCAGTTCTTC
TRBJ2-7 NA TRBV27 NA CASSLFPDRDGREQYF TGTGCCAGCAGTTTATTTCCCGACAGGGACGGGAGAGAGCAGTACTTC
TRBJ1-1 NA TRBV15 NA CATSRDPGPNRKSEAFF TGTGCCACCAGCAGAGACCCAGGGCCCAATCGGAAAAGTGAAGCTTTCTTT
TRBJ1-4 NA TRBV5-5 TRBD1 CASSLGATGDEKLFF TGTGCCAGCAGCTTGGGTGCGACAGGGGATGAAAAACTGTTTTTT
TRBJ2-1 NA TRBV19 TRBD2 CASSIDRASGRGGGSYNEQFF TGTGCCAGTAGTATAGATCGGGCTAGCGGGAGGGGGGGCGGCTCCTACAATGAGCAGTTCTTC
TRBJ2-7 NA TRBV28 TRBD2 CASSLTGGLEQYF TGTGCCAGCAGTTTAACGGGAGGGCTCGAGCAGTACTTC
TRBJ1-6 once TRBV30 NA CAWRGGPGSSPLHF TGTGCCTGGAGGGGGGGGCCAGGAAGTTCACCCCTCCACTTT
TRBJ2-7 NA TRBV3-1/TRBV3-2 NA CASSQLAGAEQYF TGTGCCAGCAGCCAGTTGGCAGGGGCCGAGCAGTACTTC
TRBJ2-1 NA TRBV11-1 TRBD2 CASSLSLAGGGEQFF TGTGCCAGCAGCTTGTCCCTAGCGGGAGGAGGTGAGCAGTTCTTC
TRBJ2-7 NA TRBV29-1 TRBD1 CSVKPPLAPGQVAYEQYF TGCAGCGTGAAACCTCCCCTGGCCCCCGGACAGGTCGCTTACGAGCAGTACTTC
TRBJ1-2 NA TRBV19 NA CASSMRLGPRGDGYTF TGTGCCAGTAGTATGCGCTTGGGGCCCCGCGGCGATGGCTACACCTTC
TRBJ1-1 NA TRBV9 TRBD1 CASSAWDRGNAEAFF TGTGCCAGCAGCGCGTGGGACAGGGGGAACGCTGAAGCTTTCTTT
TRBJ2-6 NA TRBV9 NA CASSGNRAGANVLTF TGTGCCAGCAGTGGTAACAGGGCTGGGGCCAACGTCCTGACTTTC
TRBJ1-3 NA TRBV28 TRBD1 CASSSPGTGRPYTIYF TGTGCCAGCAGTTCCCCTGGGACAGGACGACCATACACCATATATTTT
TRBJ2-7 NA TRBV5-5 TRBD2 CASSLAFGGNYEQYF TGTGCCAGCAGCTTGGCTTTCGGGGGGAACTACGAGCAGTACTTC
TRBJ2-3 NA TRBV28 TRBD2 CASSLGWRHRGRLAGADTQYF TGTGCCAGCAGTTTGGGATGGAGACACAGGGGGAGACTAGCGGGAGCAGATACGCAGTATTTT
TRBJ1-2 NA TRBV4-3 TRBD1 CASSQDWGDSYGYTF TGCGCCAGCAGCCAAGATTGGGGGGACAGCTATGGCTACACCTTC
TRBJ2-7 NA TRBV7-9 TRBD2 CASSLVGREGEQYF TGTGCCAGCAGCTTAGTGGGCAGGGAGGGCGAGCAGTACTTC
TRBJ1-4 NA TRBV3-1/TRBV3-2 NA CASSPYVATNEKLFF TGTGCCAGCAGCCCCTATGTTGCAACTAATGAAAAACTGTTTTTT
TRBJ2-7 NA TRBV7-6 TRBD2 CASSLEGLASYEQYF TGTGCCAGCAGCTTAGAAGGACTAGCGTCCTACGAGCAGTACTTC
TRBJ1-2 once TRBV2 NA CASSEGASLGGYTF TGTGCCAGCAGTGAAGGGGCCAGTCTTGGTGGCTACACCTTC
TRBJ1-6 NA TRBV19 TRBD1 CASSSGQGLWSPLHF TGTGCCAGTAGCTCGGGACAGGGATTGTGGTCACCCCTCCACTTT